This entry features one T cell receptor (beta chain) sequence. Its antigen is unidentified. This entry comes from a study of cytomegalovirus exposure and HLA in healthy donors. Study-level points and caveats: Cytomegalovirus status was reportedly diagnosed by the classifier with high sensitivity and specificity. The investigators catalogued about 170 TCR beta chains as cytomegalovirus-associated. In vitro data verified a few CMV-associated chains as specific for CMV antigens.

TCRdb keeps only in-frame clones here, not all; method: immunoSEQ multiplex PCR. In the table there are about 74,000 clones, less than 95% of which are singletons. Germline V lookup: CDR1 SGHTA, CDR2 FQGNSA. This CDR3 is built from 13 residues. Deletions cut 1 base from V and 7 bases from J, with 8 bases between. Sequenced material: PBMCs. The receptor was isolated from a young woman in good health and CMV-seropositive. The J gene is TRBJ1-5, the V gene TRBV7-2, with unresolved D. For the CDR3, the DNA is TGTGCCAGCAGCTTAGACCTTCAGCAGCCCCAGCATTTT. This translates into CASSLDLQQPQHF. The full variable domain, with the rest looked up from reference TRBV7-2 and TRBJ1-5, is GAGVSQSPSNKVTEKGKDVELRCDPISGHTALYWYRQSLGQGLEFLIYFQGNSAPDKSGLPSDRFSAERTGGSVSTLTIQRTQQEDSAVYLCASSLDLQQPQHFGDGTRLSIL.